The T cell receptor (beta chain) under discussion was sequenced for a study of OX40 agonist ivuxolimab in advanced cancers. Across the study: The study enrolled dose-escalation patients with hepatocellular carcinoma, melanoma, renal cell or head and neck cancer. Study conclusions and caveats: Compared with CD4+, CD8+ T cells on average had more expanded clones. Normalized expansion of T-cell clones was also low for some nonresponders.

The CDR3 totals 16 residues. CDR1 and CDR2 (germline): SGHNT, YYREEE (reference sequence). Between the trimmed V and J ends, which lost 0 bases and 4 bases, there was a span of 13 bases. Here immunoSEQ multiplex PCR was the method, and the copy in TCRdb shows in-frame clones only, minus some. Of around 63,000 clones detected, around 87% appear once; the ten largest clones hold roughly 10%. This clone was picked up one time. Its target is unknown. The receptor comes from an adult with an advanced solid tumor such as melanoma, head and neck, liver or kidney cancer. The sequenced sample was CD4+ or CD8+ T cells sorted from blood, obtained in a trial of the OX40 agonist ivuxolimab. The chain joins TRBV5-4 to TRBJ2-2, with D possibly matching TRBD1 (5 bases). DNA of the CDR3: TGTGCCAGCAGCTTGGCCGCAGGGATGAGCACCGGGGAGCTGTTTTTT. Encoded protein: CASSLAAGMSTGELFF.